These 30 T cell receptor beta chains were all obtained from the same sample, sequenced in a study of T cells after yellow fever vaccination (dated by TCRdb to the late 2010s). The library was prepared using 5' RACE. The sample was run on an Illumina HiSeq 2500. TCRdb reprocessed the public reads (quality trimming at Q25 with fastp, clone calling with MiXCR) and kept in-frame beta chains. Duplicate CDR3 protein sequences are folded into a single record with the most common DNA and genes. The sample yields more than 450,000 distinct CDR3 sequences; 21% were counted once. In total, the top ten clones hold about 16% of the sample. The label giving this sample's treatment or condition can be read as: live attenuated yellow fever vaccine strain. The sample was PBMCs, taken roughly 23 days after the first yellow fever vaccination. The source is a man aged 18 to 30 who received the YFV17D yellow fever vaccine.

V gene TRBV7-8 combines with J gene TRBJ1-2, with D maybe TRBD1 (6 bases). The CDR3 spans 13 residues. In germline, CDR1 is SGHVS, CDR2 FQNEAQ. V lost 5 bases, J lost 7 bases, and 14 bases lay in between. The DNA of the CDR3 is TGTGCCAGCAGCCAAACACAGGGCAGTGGCTACACCTTC. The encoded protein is CASSQTQGSGYTF.

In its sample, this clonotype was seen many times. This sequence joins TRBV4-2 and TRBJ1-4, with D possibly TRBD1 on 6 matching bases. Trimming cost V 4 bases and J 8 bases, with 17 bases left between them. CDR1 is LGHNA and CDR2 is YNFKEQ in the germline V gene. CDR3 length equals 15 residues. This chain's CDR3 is CASSRVGQSKEKLFF. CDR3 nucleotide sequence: TGTGCCAGCAGCCGGGTAGGACAGTCGAAAGAAAAACTGTTTTTT.

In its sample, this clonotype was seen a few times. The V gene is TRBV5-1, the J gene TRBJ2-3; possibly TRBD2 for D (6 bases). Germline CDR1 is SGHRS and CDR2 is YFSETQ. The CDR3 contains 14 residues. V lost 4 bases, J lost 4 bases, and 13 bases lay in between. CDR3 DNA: TGCGCCAGCAGCGTAGGGACTCATTCAGATACGCAGTATTTT. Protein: CASSVGTHSDTQYF. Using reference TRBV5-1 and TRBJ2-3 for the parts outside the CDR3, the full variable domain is KAGVTQTPRYLIKTRGQQVTLSCSPISGHRSVSWYQQTPGQGLQFLFEYFSETQRNKGNFPGRFSGRQFSNSRSEMNVSTLELGDSALYLCASSVGTHSDTQYFGPGTRLTVL.

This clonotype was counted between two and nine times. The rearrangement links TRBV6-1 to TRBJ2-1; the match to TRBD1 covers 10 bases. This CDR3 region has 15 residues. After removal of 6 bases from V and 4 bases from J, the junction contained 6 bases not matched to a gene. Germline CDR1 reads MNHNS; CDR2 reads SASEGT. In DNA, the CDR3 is TGTGCCAGCAGACCGGGACAGGGGATTTACAATGAGCAGTTCTTC. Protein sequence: CASRPGQGIYNEQFF.

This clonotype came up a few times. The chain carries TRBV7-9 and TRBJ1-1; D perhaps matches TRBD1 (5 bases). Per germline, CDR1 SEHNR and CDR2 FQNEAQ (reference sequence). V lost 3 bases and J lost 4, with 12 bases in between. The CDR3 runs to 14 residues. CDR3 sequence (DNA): TGTGCCAGCAGCTTGCCTGGAGGGGCCACTGAAGCTTTCTTT. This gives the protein CASSLPGGATEAFF.

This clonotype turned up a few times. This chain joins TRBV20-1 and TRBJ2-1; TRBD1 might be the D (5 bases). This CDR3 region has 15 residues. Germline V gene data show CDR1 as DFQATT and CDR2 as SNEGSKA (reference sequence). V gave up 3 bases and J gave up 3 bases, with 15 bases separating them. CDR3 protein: CSARAPGFSYNEQFF. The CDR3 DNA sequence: TGCAGTGCTAGGGCCCCAGGGTTCAGCTACAATGAGCAGTTCTTC.

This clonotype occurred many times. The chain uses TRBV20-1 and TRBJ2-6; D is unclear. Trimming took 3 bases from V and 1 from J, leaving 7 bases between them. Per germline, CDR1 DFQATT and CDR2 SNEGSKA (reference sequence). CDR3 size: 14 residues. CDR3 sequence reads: CSARAVSGANVLTF. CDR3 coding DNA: TGCAGTGCTAGGGCGGTATCTGGGGCCAACGTCCTGACTTTC.

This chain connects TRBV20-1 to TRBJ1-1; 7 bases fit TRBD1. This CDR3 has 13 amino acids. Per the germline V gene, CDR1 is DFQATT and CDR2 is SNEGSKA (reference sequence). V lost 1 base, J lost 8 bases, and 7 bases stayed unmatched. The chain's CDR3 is CSARVPGTVEAFF. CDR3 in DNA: TGCAGTGCTAGAGTCCCCGGGACAGTCGAAGCTTTCTTT.

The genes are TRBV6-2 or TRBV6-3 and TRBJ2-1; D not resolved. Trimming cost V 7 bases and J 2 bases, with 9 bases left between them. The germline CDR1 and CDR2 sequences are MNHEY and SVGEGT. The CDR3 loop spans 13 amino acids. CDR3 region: CASKSPTYNEQFF. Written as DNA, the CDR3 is TGTGCCAGCAAAAGTCCTACCTACAATGAGCAGTTCTTC.

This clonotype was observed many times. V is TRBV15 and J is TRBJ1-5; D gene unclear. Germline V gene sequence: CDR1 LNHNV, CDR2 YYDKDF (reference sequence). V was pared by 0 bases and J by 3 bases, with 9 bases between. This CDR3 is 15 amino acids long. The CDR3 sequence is CATSRDLQVNQPQHF. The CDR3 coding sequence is TGTGCCACCAGCAGAGATTTGCAGGTCAATCAGCCCCAGCATTTT. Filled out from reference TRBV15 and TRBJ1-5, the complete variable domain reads DAMVIQNPRYQVTQFGKPVTLSCSQTLNHNVMYWYQQKSSQAPKLLFHYYDKDFNNEADTPDNFQSRRPNTSFCFLDIRSPGLGDTAMYLCATSRDLQVNQPQHFGDGTRLSIL.

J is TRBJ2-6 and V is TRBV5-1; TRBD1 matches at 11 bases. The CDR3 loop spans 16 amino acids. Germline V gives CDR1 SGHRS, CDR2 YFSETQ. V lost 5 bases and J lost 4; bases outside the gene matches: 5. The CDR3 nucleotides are TGCGCCAGCAGGGGACAGGGGGTAAGAGGGGCCAACGTCCTGACTTTC. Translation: CASRGQGVRGANVLTF.

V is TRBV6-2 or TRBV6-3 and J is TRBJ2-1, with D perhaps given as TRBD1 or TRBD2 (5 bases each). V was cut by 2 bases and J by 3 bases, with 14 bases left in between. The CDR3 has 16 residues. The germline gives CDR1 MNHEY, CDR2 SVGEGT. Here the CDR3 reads CASSYGARDLYNEQFF. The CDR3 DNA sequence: TGTGCCAGCAGTTACGGGGCCAGGGACCTCTACAATGAGCAGTTCTTC.

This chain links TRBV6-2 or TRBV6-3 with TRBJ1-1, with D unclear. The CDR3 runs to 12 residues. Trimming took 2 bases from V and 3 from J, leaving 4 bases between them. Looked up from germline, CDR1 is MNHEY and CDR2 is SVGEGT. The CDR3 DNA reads TGTGCCAGCAGTTACGGGTACACTGAAGCTTTCTTT. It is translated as CASSYGYTEAFF.

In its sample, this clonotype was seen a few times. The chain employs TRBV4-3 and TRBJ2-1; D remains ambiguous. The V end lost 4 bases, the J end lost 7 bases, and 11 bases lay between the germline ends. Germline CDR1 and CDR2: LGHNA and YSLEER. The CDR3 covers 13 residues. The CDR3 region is CASSPHTQNEQFF. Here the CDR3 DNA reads TGCGCCAGCAGCCCGCACACGCAAAATGAGCAGTTCTTC.

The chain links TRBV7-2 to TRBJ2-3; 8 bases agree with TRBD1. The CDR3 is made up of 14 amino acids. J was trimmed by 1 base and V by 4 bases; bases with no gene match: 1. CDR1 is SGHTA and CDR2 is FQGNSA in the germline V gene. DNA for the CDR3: TGTGCCAGCAGCTGGACAGGGCGCACAGATACGCAGTATTTT. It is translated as CASSWTGRTDTQYF.

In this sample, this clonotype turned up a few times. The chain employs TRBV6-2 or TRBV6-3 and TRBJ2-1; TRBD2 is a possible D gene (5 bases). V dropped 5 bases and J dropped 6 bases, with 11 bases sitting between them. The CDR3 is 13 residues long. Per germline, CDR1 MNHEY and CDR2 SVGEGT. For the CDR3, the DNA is TGTGCCAGCAGTCCGGGGAGCCTCAATGAGCAGTTCTTC. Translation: CASSPGSLNEQFF.

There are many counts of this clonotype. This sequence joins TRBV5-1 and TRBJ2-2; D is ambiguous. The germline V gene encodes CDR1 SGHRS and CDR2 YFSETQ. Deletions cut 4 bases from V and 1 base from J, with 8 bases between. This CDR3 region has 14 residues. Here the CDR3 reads CASSLRQNTGELFF. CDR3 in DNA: TGCGCCAGCAGCCTTAGACAGAACACCGGGGAGCTGTTTTTT. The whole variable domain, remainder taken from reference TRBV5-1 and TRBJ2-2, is KAGVTQTPRYLIKTRGQQVTLSCSPISGHRSVSWYQQTPGQGLQFLFEYFSETQRNKGNFPGRFSGRQFSNSRSEMNVSTLELGDSALYLCASSLRQNTGELFFGEGSRLTVL.

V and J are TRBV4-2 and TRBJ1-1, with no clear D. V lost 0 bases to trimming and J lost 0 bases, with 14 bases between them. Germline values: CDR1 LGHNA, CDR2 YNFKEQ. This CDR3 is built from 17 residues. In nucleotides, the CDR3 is TGTGCCAGCAGCCAAGACAGGTACTTGCGAATGAACACTGAAGCTTTCTTT. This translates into CASSQDRYLRMNTEAFF.

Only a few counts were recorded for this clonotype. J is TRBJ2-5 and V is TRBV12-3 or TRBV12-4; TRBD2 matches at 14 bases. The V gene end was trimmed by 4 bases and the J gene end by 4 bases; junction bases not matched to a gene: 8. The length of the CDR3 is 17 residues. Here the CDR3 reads CASSYGTSGGLVETQYF. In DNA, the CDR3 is TGTGCCAGCAGTTATGGGACTAGCGGGGGATTAGTAGAGACCCAGTACTTC.

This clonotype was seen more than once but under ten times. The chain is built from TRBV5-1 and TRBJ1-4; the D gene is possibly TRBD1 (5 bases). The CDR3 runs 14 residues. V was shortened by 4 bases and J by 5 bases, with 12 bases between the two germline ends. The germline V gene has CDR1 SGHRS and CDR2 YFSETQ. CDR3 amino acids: CASSRGRPNEKLFF. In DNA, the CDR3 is TGCGCCAGCAGCAGGGGACGCCCGAATGAAAAACTGTTTTTT.

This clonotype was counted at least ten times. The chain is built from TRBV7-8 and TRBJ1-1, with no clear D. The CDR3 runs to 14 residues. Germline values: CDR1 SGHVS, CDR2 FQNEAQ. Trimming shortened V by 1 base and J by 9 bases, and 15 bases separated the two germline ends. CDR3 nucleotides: TGTGCCAGCAGCTTAGAGGGTCCTTATTATAAAGCTTTCTTT. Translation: CASSLEGPYYKAFF.

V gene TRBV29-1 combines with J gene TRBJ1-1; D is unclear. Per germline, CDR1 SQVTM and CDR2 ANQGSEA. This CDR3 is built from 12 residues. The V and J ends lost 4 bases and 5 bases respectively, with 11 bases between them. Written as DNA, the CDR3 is TGCAGCGTTGGCCCAGGAGGAACTGAAGCTTTCTTT. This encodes CSVGPGGTEAFF.

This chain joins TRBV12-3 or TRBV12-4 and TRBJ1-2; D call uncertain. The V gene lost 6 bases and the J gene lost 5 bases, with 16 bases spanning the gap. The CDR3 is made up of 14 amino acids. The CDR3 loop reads CASSVDRRGYGYTF. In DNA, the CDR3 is TGTGCCAGCAGCGTAGACCGGCGTGGGTATGGCTACACCTTC.

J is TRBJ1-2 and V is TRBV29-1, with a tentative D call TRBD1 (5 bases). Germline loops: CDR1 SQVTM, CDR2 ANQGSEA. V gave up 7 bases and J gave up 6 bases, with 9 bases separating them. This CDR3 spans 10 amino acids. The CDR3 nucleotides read TGCAGCGGGGGGGATGATGGCTACACCTTC. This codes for CSGGDDGYTF.

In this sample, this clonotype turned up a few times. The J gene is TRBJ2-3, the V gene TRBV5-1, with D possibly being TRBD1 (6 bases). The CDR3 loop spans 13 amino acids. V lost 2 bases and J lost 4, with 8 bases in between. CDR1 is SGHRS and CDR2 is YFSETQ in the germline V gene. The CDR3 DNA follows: TGCGCCAGCAGCTTATGGACAGCAGATACGCAGTATTTT. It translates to CASSLWTADTQYF.

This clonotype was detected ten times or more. The DNA of the CDR3 is TGCGCCAGCAGCCCGCGGGCACAGGGGGGAACCGGGGAGCTGTTTTTT. As protein: CASSPRAQGGTGELFF. The chain combines TRBV4-1 with TRBJ2-2; 8 bases are shared with TRBD1. This CDR3 spans 16 amino acids. CDR1 MGHRA and CDR2 YSYEKL come from the germline V gene. V lost 4 bases and J lost 5; bases outside the gene matches: 9.

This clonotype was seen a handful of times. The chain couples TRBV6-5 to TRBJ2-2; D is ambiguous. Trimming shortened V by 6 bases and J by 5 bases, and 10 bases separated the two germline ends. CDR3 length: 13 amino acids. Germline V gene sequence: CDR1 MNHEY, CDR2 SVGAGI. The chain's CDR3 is CASRLERTGELFF. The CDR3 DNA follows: TGTGCCAGCAGACTCGAGCGAACCGGGGAGCTGTTTTTT.

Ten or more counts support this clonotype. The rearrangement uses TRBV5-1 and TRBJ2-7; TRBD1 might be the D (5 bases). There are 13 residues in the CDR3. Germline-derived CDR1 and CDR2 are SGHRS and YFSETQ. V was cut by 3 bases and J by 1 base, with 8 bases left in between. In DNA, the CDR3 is TGCGCCAGCAGCTACGGACAATCCTACGAGCAGTACTTC. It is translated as CASSYGQSYEQYF.

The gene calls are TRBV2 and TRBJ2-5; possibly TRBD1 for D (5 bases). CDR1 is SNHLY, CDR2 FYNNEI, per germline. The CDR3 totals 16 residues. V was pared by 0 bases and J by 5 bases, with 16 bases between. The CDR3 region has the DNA TGTGCCAGCAGTGAAGCTGGGTGGGGCAGTCGGGAGACCCAGTACTTC. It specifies CASSEAGWGSRETQYF.

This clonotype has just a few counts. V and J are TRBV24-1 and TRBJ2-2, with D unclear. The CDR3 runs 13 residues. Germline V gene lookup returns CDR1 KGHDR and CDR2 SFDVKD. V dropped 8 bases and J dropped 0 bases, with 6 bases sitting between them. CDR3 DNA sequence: TGTGCCACCAACAGTGCGAACACCGGGGAGCTGTTTTTT. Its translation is CATNSANTGELFF.